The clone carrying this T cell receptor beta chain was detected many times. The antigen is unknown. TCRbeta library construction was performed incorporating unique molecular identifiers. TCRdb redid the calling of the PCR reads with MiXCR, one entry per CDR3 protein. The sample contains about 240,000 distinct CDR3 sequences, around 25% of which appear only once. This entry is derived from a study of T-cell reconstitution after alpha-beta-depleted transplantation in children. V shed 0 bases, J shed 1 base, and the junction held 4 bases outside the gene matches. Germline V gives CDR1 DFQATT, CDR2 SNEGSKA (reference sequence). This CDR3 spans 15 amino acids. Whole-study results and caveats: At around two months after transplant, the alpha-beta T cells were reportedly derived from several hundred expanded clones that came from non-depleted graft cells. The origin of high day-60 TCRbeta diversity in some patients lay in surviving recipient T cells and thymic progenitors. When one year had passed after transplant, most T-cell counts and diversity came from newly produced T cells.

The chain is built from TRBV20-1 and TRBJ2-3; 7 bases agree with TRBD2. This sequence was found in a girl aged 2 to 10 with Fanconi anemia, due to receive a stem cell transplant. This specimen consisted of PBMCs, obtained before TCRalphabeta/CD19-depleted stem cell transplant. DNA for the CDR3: TGCAGTGCTAGAGATTTAAGCGGGGGCACAGATACGCAGTATTTT. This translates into CSARDLSGGTDTQYF.